These T cell receptor beta chains were read from a single sample in a study of persistence of HIV-infected CD4 T cells. Their recognized antigens are unknown. The table came from immunoSEQ multiplex PCR; TCRdb's copy has only in-frame clones and leaves some out. The table has fewer than 30,000 clones, more than 75% seen once. The material sequenced was CD4+ T cells sorted from PBMCs after approximately 19-hour stimulation, taken from a patient who received antiretroviral therapy. The receptors shown here come from an adult man with HIV who was CMV-seropositive. The CDR3 runs from the conserved cysteine through the conserved F or W. A D gene is named only where the DNA matches it firmly.

CDR3 | V | D | J
CASSVGRMVNEKLFF | TRBV9 | NA | TRBJ1-4
CASSQGVIFLATNEKLFF | TRBV4-1 | NA | TRBJ1-4
CASSFDSVREAFF | TRBV7-9 | NA | TRBJ1-1
CASSPGGNSPLHF | TRBV7-9 | NA | TRBJ1-6
CASSPELLGYNEQFF | TRBV19 | NA | TRBJ2-1
CASSQDPGVFGNTIYF | TRBV4-1 | NA | TRBJ1-3
CASSELAGAQYF | TRBV10-2 | NA | TRBJ2-4
CASSSPGDTISF | TRBV5-1 | NA | TRBJ2-7
CASSLAGQVNTEAFF | TRBV5-1 | TRBD1 | TRBJ1-1
CASSSDRLFTNYGYTF | TRBV7-8 | NA | TRBJ1-2
CSVGDTAGPQHF | TRBV29-1 | NA | TRBJ1-5
CASSLGQGGKQYF | TRBV7-9 | TRBD1 | TRBJ2-7
CSASLGQFNQPQHF | TRBV20-1 | NA | TRBJ1-5
CATSDSPGRGAYEQYF | TRBV24-1 | TRBD2 | TRBJ2-7
CASSYINGLVWDTQYF | TRBV6-6 | TRBD2 | TRBJ2-3
CASSVGSGIYGYTF | TRBV9 | NA | TRBJ1-2
CASSSPDRLDEKLFF | TRBV28 | NA | TRBJ1-4
CASSLPTGGVSPLHF | TRBV28 | TRBD1 | TRBJ1-6
CSVPKVSDRGQGYTF | TRBV29-1 | TRBD1 | TRBJ1-2
CASTLIGTGSNEQYF | TRBV5-1 | TRBD1 | TRBJ2-7
CASSRLGGNEQYF | TRBV3-1/TRBV3-2 | NA | TRBJ2-7
CASSPGGEESQPQHF | TRBV18 | NA | TRBJ1-5
CASSPNRGGNQPQHF | TRBV18 | NA | TRBJ1-5
CASSLDRYGYTF | TRBV5-1 | NA | TRBJ1-2
CAISPRESKVDYGYTF | TRBV10-3 | NA | TRBJ1-2
CASSGTGSHSPLHF | TRBV5-1 | NA | TRBJ1-6
CASSSQGDGNTIYF | TRBV5-1 | TRBD1 | TRBJ1-3
CASSSRGGANEKLFF | TRBV28 | NA | TRBJ1-4